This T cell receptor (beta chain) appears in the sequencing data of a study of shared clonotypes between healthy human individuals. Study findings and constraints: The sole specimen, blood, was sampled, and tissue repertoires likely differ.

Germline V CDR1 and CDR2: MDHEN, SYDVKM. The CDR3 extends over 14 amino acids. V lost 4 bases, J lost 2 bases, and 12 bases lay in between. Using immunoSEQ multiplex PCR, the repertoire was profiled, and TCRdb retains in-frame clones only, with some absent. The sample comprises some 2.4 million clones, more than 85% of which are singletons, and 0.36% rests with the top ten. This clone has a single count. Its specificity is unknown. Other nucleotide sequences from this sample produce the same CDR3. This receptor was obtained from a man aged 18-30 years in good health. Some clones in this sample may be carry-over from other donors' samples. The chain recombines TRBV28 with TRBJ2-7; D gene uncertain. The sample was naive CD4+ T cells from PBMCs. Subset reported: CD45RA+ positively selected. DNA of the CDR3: TGTGCCAGCAGTTCCCCCGGCGGTACCTACGAGCAGTACTTC. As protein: CASSSPGGTYEQYF.